This passage covers 17 T cell receptor beta chains from one sample sequenced in a study of tumor and adjacent non-tumor tissue in lung cancer. RNA was extracted from bulk tissue without any cell sorting. The library came from three nested PCR rounds adapted from ARM-PCR protocols. A single record per CDR3 protein comes from TCRdb applying MiXCR to the multiplex PCR reads. The sample has fewer than 120,000 distinct CDR3 sequences; over 70% are singletons. Sequencing was performed on lung tumor tissue. Receptor source: a man between 65 and 85 years old with non-small cell lung cancer.

The chain joins TRBV4-1 to TRBJ2-1; either TRBD1 or TRBD2 may supply D (5 bases each). CDR1 is MGHRA, CDR2 YSYEKL, per germline. There are 17 residues in the CDR3. V was trimmed by 4 bases and J by 10 bases, leaving 26 bases between them. The CDR3: CASSLTRSGPLSKEQFF. For the CDR3, the DNA is TGCGCCAGCAGCCTTACCCGCTCGGGACCTTTGAGTAAAGAGCAGTTCTTC.

A note on this clonotype: One end of the junction fails to match germline, which may point to a read error. This sequence joins TRBV6-5 and TRBJ1-2, with 7 bases matching TRBD1. The CDR3 has 13 residues. The germline gives CDR1 MNHEY, CDR2 SVGAGI. The CDR3 sequence: CASTQGGREGCTF. The CDR3 DNA is TGTGCCAGCACCCAGGGGGGGCGGGAAGGCTGCACCTTC.

A word on this clonotype: One end of the junction does not line up with germline, which may come from a read error. J is TRBJ1-1 and V is TRBV5-4; the D gene is possibly TRBD1 (6 bases). CDR3 length: 14 amino acids. Germline V CDR1 and CDR2: SGHNT, YYREEE (reference sequence). CDR3 loop: CASSIDRMNTEAFF. CDR3 nucleotide sequence: TGTGCCAGCAGCATCGACAGGATGAATACTGAAGCTTTCTTT.

Concerning this clonotype itself: An end of the junction does not agree with germline; a read error may underlie this. The chain carries TRBV11-2 and TRBJ2-3; possibly TRBD1 or TRBD2 for D (5 bases each). The length of the CDR3 is 14 residues. Germline V gene data show CDR1 as SGHAT and CDR2 as FQNNGV. The chain's CDR3 is CASRGTATADMQYF. The CDR3 DNA follows: TGTGCCAGCAGAGGGACGGCCACAGCAGATATGCAGTATTTT. Together with reference TRBV11-2 and TRBJ2-3, the CDR3 gives the full variable domain: EAGVAQSPRYKIIEKRQSVAFWCNPISGHATLYWYQQILGQGPKLLIQFQNNGVVDDSQLPKDRFSAERLKGVDSTLKIQPAKLEDSAVYLCASRGTATADMQYFGPGTRLTVL.

Comment on this clonotype: A much larger clone lies one base from this, so it may be a read error. The rearrangement uses TRBV28 and TRBJ1-5, with D unresolved. Germline V gene sequence: CDR1 MDHEN, CDR2 SYDVKM. The CDR3 is 13 amino acids. V lost 6 bases and J lost 11, with 17 bases in between. Here the CDR3 reads CASSQVNFPAQHF. The DNA of the CDR3 is TGTGCCAGCAGCCAGGTTAATTTCCCCGCCCAGCATTTT.

In regard to this clonotype: A much larger clone lies one base from this, so it may be a read error. The chain employs TRBV20-1 and TRBJ2-7; tentative D call: TRBD2 (6 bases). Germline-derived CDR1 and CDR2 are DFQATT and SNEGSKA (reference sequence). This CDR3 spans 14 amino acids. Here the CDR3 reads CSARAPGLPYKQYF. The CDR3, as DNA: TGCAGTGCTAGGGCACCGGGACTGCCCTACAAGCAGTACTTC.

Remarks on this clonotype: One junction end disagrees with the germline gene, perhaps due to a read error. The chain is built from TRBV4-2 and TRBJ2-5, with unresolved D. The length of the CDR3 is 13 residues. Per the germline V gene, CDR1 is LGHNA and CDR2 is YNFKEQ. The CDR3 coding sequence is TGTACCAGCAGTGTGCGATGGGTGGAGACCCAGTACTTC. Translation: CTSSVRWVETQYF.

Points on this clonotype: A read error may be the cause here, since a much bigger clone is one base away. The gene calls are TRBV28 and TRBJ1-3; TRBD1 matches 8 bases. CDR1 MDHEN and CDR2 SYDVKM come from the germline V gene. The length of the CDR3 is 14 residues. The CDR3 loop reads CASIAGGGSNSIYF. The CDR3 DNA is TGTGCCAGCATAGCAGGGGGCGGGTCAAACTCCATATATTTT.

About this clonotype: Just one base apart from a much larger clone, this may be a read error. This sequence joins TRBV20-1 and TRBJ1-1, with unresolved D. CDR3 length equals 13 residues. Germline V gene data show CDR1 as DFQATT and CDR2 as SNEGSKA (reference sequence). V was cut by 3 bases and J by 5 bases, with 13 bases left in between. CDR3 protein: CSARITGGTEAFF. The CDR3 bases are TGCAGTGCTAGGATAACCGGCGGGACTGAAGCTTTCTTT.

As to this clonotype: Germline is not matched at one junction end, which may reflect a read error. This chain uses TRBV20-1 with TRBJ1-3; 9 nucleotides agree with TRBD1. Germline V gives CDR1 DFQATT, CDR2 SNEGSKA (reference sequence). This CDR3 has 15 amino acids. DNA for the CDR3: TGCAGTGCTGGGACAGGGAGCAGCTCTGAAAACACCATATATTTT. It yields the protein CSAGTGSSSENTIYF.

This clonotype was detected once. The germline gene is not matched at one end of the junction; a read error may be the cause. The J gene is TRBJ1-2, the V gene TRBV10-2; 8 bases align to TRBD1. This CDR3 spans 13 amino acids. CDR1 is WSHSY, CDR2 SAAADI, per germline. The CDR3 region has the DNA TGCGCCAGCAGTAGGACAGGGCACTATGGTTACACCTTC. Its protein is CASSRTGHYGYTF.

This clonotype was counted ten times or more. This rearrangement joins TRBV28 to TRBJ1-5, with D uncertain. Trimming took 2 bases from V and 7 from J, leaving 6 bases between them. From germline, CDR1 is MDHEN and CDR2 SYDVKM. This CDR3 comprises 12 residues. The CDR3 loop is CASSLQTQPQHF. CDR3 DNA sequence: TGTGCCAGCAGTTTACAAACCCAGCCCCAGCATTTT.

V usage is TRBV20-1 and J usage is TRBJ1-2; no firm D call. Per the germline V gene, CDR1 is DFQATT and CDR2 is SNEGSKA (reference sequence). The length of the CDR3 is 10 residues. CDR3 loop: CKAKGSGYTF. The CDR3 bases are TGCAAAGCTAAAGGAAGTGGCTACACCTTC.

The chain is built from TRBV9 and TRBJ1-1; D is undetermined. The CDR3 extends over 13 amino acids. The V gene's germline CDR1 is SGDLS and CDR2 YYNGEE. V lost 3 bases and J 0 bases, leaving 6 bases between the germline ends. The CDR3 spells CASSARLNTEAFF. The CDR3 coding sequence is TGTGCCAGCAGCGCCCGACTGAACACTGAAGCTTTCTTT.

The V gene is TRBV6-2 or TRBV6-3, the J gene TRBJ2-1, with no clear D. Germline CDR1 MNHEY, CDR2 SVGEGT. This CDR3 spans 12 amino acids. DNA of the CDR3: TGTGATAGCAGTTACACGCCGACAGAGCAGTTCTTC. It specifies CDSSYTPTEQFF.

On this clonotype: The conserved phenylalanine or tryptophan is not found at the CDR3 terminus, so this likely reflects a read error. The chain is built from TRBV6-2 or TRBV6-3 and TRBJ2-1, with D perhaps given as TRBD1 or TRBD2 (6 bases each). CDR1 and CDR2 from the germline V gene are MNHEY and SVGEGT. The CDR3 totals 15 residues. CDR3 amino acids: CVSSYLRGRLHEQFI. In DNA, the CDR3 is TGTGTCAGCAGTTACCTTCGGGGGCGGCTACATGAGCAGTTCATC.

Of note for this clonotype: This likely comes from a read error, as the CDR3 has no conserved phenylalanine or tryptophan at its end. This sequence joins TRBV11-3 and TRBJ1-1; no firm D call. The CDR3 loop spans 15 amino acids. Per the germline V gene, CDR1 is SGHNT and CDR2 is YENEEA. The CDR3 sequence is CASSLEGRKNIEAFY. The CDR3 DNA reads TGTGCCAGCAGCTTAGAAGGACGGAAGAACATTGAAGCTTTCTAT.